The text below deals with one TCR beta chain. No antigen is known for it. RNA transcripts were the template for amplifying TCR beta CDR3 regions. HTBI primers drove first-round RT-PCR of the TCR CDR3. TCRdb itself ran the multiplex PCR reads through MiXCR, one entry per CDR3 protein. The sample includes fewer than 850,000 distinct CDR3 sequences, about 18% of them seen just once. This record comes from a study of T cells in Graves' hyperthyroidism and ophthalmopathy. Overall study findings and caveats: Onset of ophthalmopathy came a median approximately 6.5 months after the model predicted it. Most clonotypes expanded in the thyroid (above 0.001) were also present in blood.

CDR1 is LGHNA and CDR2 is YSLEER in the germline V gene. There are 15 residues in the CDR3. V lost 1 base, J lost 3 bases, and 10 bases lay in between. The receptor comes from a man aged 50-60 years with Graves' hyperthyroidism. Sample: blood. The chain recombines TRBV4-3 with TRBJ1-3; D is ambiguous. CDR3 protein: CASSQGRGSGNTIYF. Here the CDR3 DNA reads TGCGCCAGCAGCCAAGGCCGCGGCAGTGGAAACACCATATATTTT.